This T cell receptor beta chain was profiled in a study of shared clonotypes between healthy human individuals. Sequencing was performed with immunoSEQ multiplex PCR; in TCRdb, only in-frame clones are kept and a portion is missing. The sample includes over 2,000,000 clones, 90% to 95% seen only once; the top ten take about 1.6%. Study-wide findings and caveats: With a few donors compared, about 5.2% of naive CD4 clonotypes were shared.

The naive CD8 fraction comprised CD45RO-negative cells positively selected for CCR7 and excluded terminally differentiated effector memory CD45RA+ cells. On this clone: Its cognate antigen is unknown.

Sequencing was done on a sample of naive CD8+ T cells from PBMCs. This TCR came from a man between 18 and 35 years old in good health. Some clones in this sample may be carry-over from other donors' samples.

The DNA of the CDR3 is TGTGCCAGCAGCCCCCAAATGGGACCCGGAGGACCTGGAAACACCATATATTTT. It codes for CASSPQMGPGGPGNTIYF. The V and J genes are TRBV11-2 and TRBJ1-3, with D perhaps TRBD1 (5 bases). The CDR3 runs 18 residues. Germline assignment: CDR1 SGHAT and CDR2 FQNNGV. Trimming cost V 5 bases and J 2 bases, with 22 bases left between them.